Each of the 21 T cell receptor beta chains below was sequenced from the same sample in a study of vaccination and CD4 T cells after COVID-19. The Oncomine TCR Beta short-read assay generated sequence data from the DNA of cultured CD4+ T cells. TCRdb re-derived calls from the PCR reads in MiXCR, one entry per CDR3 protein. The sample lists about 20,000 distinct CDR3 sequences, 55% occurring once. Treatment given: approximately 10-day PBMC culture with coronavirus spike peptide pools or control peptides (ViraFEST assay). Their antigens remain unidentified. Sequencing was carried out using CD4+ T cells from blood, cultured in vitro. The receptors here all came from a human donor who had recovered from COVID-19.

The rearrangement joins TRBV6-5 to TRBJ1-1; D not certain. There are 14 residues in the CDR3. In germline, CDR1 is MNHEY, CDR2 SVGAGI. V lost 2 bases to trimming and J lost 4 bases, with 11 bases between them. The CDR3 protein is CASSYGVLSTEAFF. The CDR3 bases are TGTGCCAGCAGTTACGGAGTCCTGAGCACTGAAGCTTTCTTT.

This clonotype appeared a single time. V is TRBV20-1 and J is TRBJ1-1, with D perhaps TRBD1 (6 bases). CDR1 and CDR2 (germline): DFQATT, SNEGSKA (reference sequence). This CDR3 has 14 amino acids. Trimming left V 4 bases short and J 1 base short, with 13 bases between. The CDR3 DNA sequence: TGCAGTGCTAAGACGGGGGCCAAGAACACTGAAGCTTTCTTT. Its protein product is CSAKTGAKNTEAFF.

The gene calls are TRBV20-1 and TRBJ2-5; 9 nucleotides line up with TRBD2. With V trimmed by 3 bases and J by 2 bases, 7 bases remained unmatched. Looked up from germline, CDR1 is DFQATT and CDR2 is SNEGSKA (reference sequence). This CDR3 has 15 amino acids. The CDR3 nucleotides read TGCAGTGCTAGCGTCACTAGCGGGCTTCAAGAGACCCAGTACTTC. This encodes CSASVTSGLQETQYF.

The gene calls are TRBV7-2 and TRBJ2-1; the D is unclear. Germline CDR1 SGHTA, CDR2 FQGNSA. The CDR3 runs to 12 residues. V was cut by 5 bases and J by 8 bases, with 10 bases left in between. CDR3 coding DNA: TGTGCCAGCAGCCCCCGAATCGATGAGCAGTTCTTC. It is translated as CASSPRIDEQFF.

The V call is TRBV20-1, the J call TRBJ2-2; TRBD2 matches 7 bases. The V gene's germline CDR1 is DFQATT and CDR2 SNEGSKA (reference sequence). V shed 5 bases, J shed 4 bases, and the junction held 10 bases outside the gene matches. The CDR3 has 15 amino acids. The CDR3 DNA is TGCAGTGCTCCGCTGACTAGCCAAAGCACCGGGGAGCTGTTTTTT. Its protein product is CSAPLTSQSTGELFF.

This clonotype was detected a few times. The V and J genes are TRBV7-9 and TRBJ1-5; D call uncertain. This CDR3 comprises 13 residues. Trimming pared 5 bases from V and 5 bases from J, leaving 10 bases between. Germline V gene sequence: CDR1 SEHNR, CDR2 FQNEAQ (reference sequence). CDR3 loop: CASSRTEDQPQHF. As DNA, the CDR3 is TGTGCCAGCAGCCGGACGGAAGATCAGCCCCAGCATTTT.

The gene calls are TRBV19 and TRBJ1-1; 7 bases are a match to TRBD1. CDR1 is LNHDA, CDR2 SQIVND, per germline (reference sequence). Unmatched junction bases numbered 11, after V lost 5 bases and J lost 5 bases. The CDR3 has 15 residues. CDR3 residues: CASSPTGPRGTEAFF. The CDR3 coding sequence is TGTGCCAGTAGTCCGACAGGGCCTAGGGGAACTGAAGCTTTCTTT.

This clonotype was seen only a few times. V is TRBV7-3 and J is TRBJ2-2; D tentatively fits TRBD1 or TRBD2 (5 bases each). The germline gives CDR1 SGHTA, CDR2 FQGTGA. The CDR3 covers 16 residues. V was pared by 6 bases and J by 0 bases, with 14 bases between. CDR3 residues: CASRPPGTANTGELFF. The DNA of the CDR3 is TGTGCCAGCAGACCTCCGGGGACGGCGAACACCGGGGAGCTGTTTTTT.

The chain has TRBV2 and TRBJ1-5; D is uncertain. CDR1 is SNHLY, CDR2 FYNNEI, per germline. The ends were cut back, 6 bases at V and 2 bases at J, with 14 bases in the middle. This CDR3 is built from 15 residues. The DNA for the CDR3 is TGTGCCAGCAGGGAGGGATCTAGTGGCAATCAGCCCCAGCATTTT. Protein sequence: CASREGSSGNQPQHF. Full variable domain (outside the CDR3, taken from reference TRBV2 and TRBJ1-5): EPEVTQTPSHQVTQMGQEVILRCVPISNHLYFYWYRQILGQKVEFLVSFYNNEISEKSEIFDDQFSVERPDGSNFTLKIRSTKLEDSAMYFCASREGSSGNQPQHFGDGTRLSIL.

The J gene is TRBJ1-1, the V gene TRBV7-9; D perhaps matches TRBD1 (6 bases). Germline CDR1 and CDR2: SEHNR and FQNEAQ (reference sequence). Trimming took 5 bases from V and 5 from J, leaving 12 bases between them. The CDR3 has 13 residues. The CDR3 reads CASSATGKTEAFF. The CDR3, as DNA: TGTGCCAGCAGCGCCACAGGGAAAACTGAAGCTTTCTTT.

The chain couples TRBV7-2 to TRBJ2-7; D not certain. The CDR3 consists of 14 residues. Trimming pared 3 bases from V and 2 bases from J, leaving 11 bases between. Germline CDR1 reads SGHTA; CDR2 reads FQGNSA. CDR3 in DNA: TGTGCCAGCAGCTTCGGCGGTGGCGCCTACGAGCAGTACTTC. Translating gives CASSFGGGAYEQYF.

This clonotype was seen a handful of times. The gene calls are TRBV6-1 and TRBJ1-6; no clear D. CDR1 and CDR2 from the germline V gene are MNHNS and SASEGT. Trimming left V 6 bases short and J 10 bases short, with 7 bases between. The CDR3 loop spans 11 amino acids. For the CDR3, the DNA is TGTGCCAGCAGCAACGGGTCACCCCTCCACTTT. Its translation: CASSNGSPLHF.

This clonotype has more than one count but fewer than ten. The chain recombines TRBV7-9 with TRBJ2-5; D perhaps matches TRBD2 (6 bases). CDR1 is SEHNR and CDR2 is FQNEAQ in the germline V gene (reference sequence). CDR3 size: 14 residues. Trimming took 7 bases from V and 1 from J, leaving 13 bases between them. CDR3 sequence: CASNEIGGQETQYF. The CDR3, as DNA: TGTGCCAGCAACGAAATCGGGGGCCAAGAGACCCAGTACTTC.

This rearrangement joins TRBV11-2 to TRBJ1-1, with no clear D. Germline-derived CDR1 and CDR2 are SGHAT and FQNNGV. The length of the CDR3 is 17 residues. V lost 5 bases to trimming and J lost 2 bases, with 21 bases between them. The CDR3 reads CASSERRGTAFNTEAFF. CDR3 in DNA: TGTGCCAGCAGCGAAAGGCGGGGTACTGCCTTCAACACTGAAGCTTTCTTT.

This rearrangement joins TRBV6-1 to TRBJ2-7; D is perhaps TRBD1 (7 bases). The germline gives CDR1 MNHNS, CDR2 SASEGT. V dropped 5 bases and J dropped 4 bases, with 18 bases sitting between them. The CDR3 is 15 residues long. The CDR3 loop reads CASSRELTGRYEQYF. The CDR3 nucleotides are TGTGCCAGCAGTCGAGAACTGACAGGGAGGTACGAGCAGTACTTC.

The chain has TRBV28 and TRBJ2-5; possibly TRBD2 for D (5 bases). The CDR3 has 15 residues. CDR1 is MDHEN and CDR2 is SYDVKM in the germline V gene. Trimming took 6 bases from V and 5 from J, leaving 19 bases between them. This CDR3 reads CASRPAGPRTETQYF. Written as DNA, the CDR3 is TGTGCCAGCAGGCCAGCCGGACCTCGGACTGAGACCCAGTACTTC.

This clonotype is categorized as medium-sized. The rearrangement joins TRBV20-1 to TRBJ2-4; TRBD2 agrees at 12 bases. CDR3 length: 12 amino acids. With V trimmed by 1 base and J by 12 bases, 1 base remained unmatched. Germline CDR1 is DFQATT and CDR2 is SNEGSKA (reference sequence). CDR3: CSARVTSGGQYF. The CDR3 bases are TGCAGTGCTAGAGTGACTAGCGGGGGTCAGTACTTC.

This clonotype was counted a single time. This chain uses TRBV28 with TRBJ2-7; D is unclear. The CDR3 is 16 residues long. Per the germline V gene, CDR1 is MDHEN and CDR2 is SYDVKM. Deletions cut 4 bases from V and 0 bases from J, with 16 bases between. CDR3 nucleotides: TGTGCCAGCAGTTCCCCCGCGGTCCCCAGCTCCTACGAGCAGTACTTC. Protein: CASSSPAVPSSYEQYF.

V is TRBV27 and J is TRBJ1-1, with D tentatively TRBD1 (5 bases). The CDR3 loop spans 13 amino acids. V lost 8 bases, J lost 0 bases, and 10 bases lay in between. Germline V gene lookup returns CDR1 MNHEY and CDR2 SMNVEV (reference sequence). CDR3 sequence reads: CASSGRLNTEAFF. The CDR3 DNA sequence: TGTGCCAGCTCGGGACGGTTGAACACTGAAGCTTTCTTT.

V and J are TRBV6-5 and TRBJ2-7; the match to TRBD2 covers 7 bases. The CDR3 runs 14 residues. The J segment lost 5 bases and the V segment lost 2 bases, leaving 6 bases of the junction unmatched. Germline CDR1 MNHEY, CDR2 SVGAGI. CDR3 DNA: TGTGCCAGCAGTTACCTCACGCTAGCGGACGAGCAGTACTTC. Translated: CASSYLTLADEQYF.

This clonotype is labeled medium-sized. The gene calls are TRBV7-3 and TRBJ1-5; D might be TRBD1 (5 bases). The CDR3 extends over 13 amino acids. Trimming removed 5 bases from V and 3 bases from J, with 8 bases in between. Germline assignment: CDR1 SGHTA and CDR2 FQGTGA. The CDR3 reads CASSRGPNQPQHF. The CDR3 coding sequence is TGTGCCAGCAGCCGGGGCCCCAATCAGCCCCAGCATTTT.